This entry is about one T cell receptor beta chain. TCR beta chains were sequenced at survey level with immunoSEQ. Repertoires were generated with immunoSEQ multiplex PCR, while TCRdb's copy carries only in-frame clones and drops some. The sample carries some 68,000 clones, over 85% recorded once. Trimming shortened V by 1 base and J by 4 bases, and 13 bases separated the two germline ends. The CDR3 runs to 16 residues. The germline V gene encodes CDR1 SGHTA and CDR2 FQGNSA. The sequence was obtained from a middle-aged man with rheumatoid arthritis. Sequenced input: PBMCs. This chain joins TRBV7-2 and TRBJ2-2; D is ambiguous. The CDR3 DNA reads TGTGCCAGCAGCTTAGGGTGGGCTACCCGCACCGGGGAGCTGTTTTTT. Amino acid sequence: CASSLGWATRTGELFF.